The 20 T cell receptor beta chains given below trace back to one sample, sequenced in a study of shared clonotypes between healthy human individuals. Profiled with immunoSEQ multiplex PCR; TCRdb holds only in-frame clones, not every one. This sample carries roughly 2 million clones, over 85% of them seen once, and the ten largest clones take more than 0.1%. The sample comprised naive CD4+ T cells sorted from blood. Noted subset: CD45RA+ positively selected. The receptors were gathered from a man in his late teens or twenties in good health.

CDR3 sequence: CASSVTSGTTYEQYF. The CDR3 DNA reads TGTGCCAGCAGCGTAACCAGCGGGACGACCTACGAGCAGTACTTC. The chain couples TRBV9 to TRBJ2-7; 7 positions agree with TRBD2. The CDR3 is 15 amino acids. Losses at the gene ends were 1 base for V and 2 bases for J; bases not matched to a gene: 6. The germline gives CDR1 SGDLS, CDR2 YYNGEE.

The V gene is TRBV6-1, the J gene TRBJ1-1; no definite D call. The CDR3 has 14 residues. Deletions cut 6 bases from V and 0 bases from J, with 11 bases between. Per germline, CDR1 MNHNS and CDR2 SASEGT. Here the CDR3 reads CASSRGPMNTEAFF. In DNA, the CDR3 is TGTGCCAGCAGCCGCGGACCCATGAACACTGAAGCTTTCTTT.

J is TRBJ1-1 and V is TRBV6-6; D unclear. The CDR3 contains 16 residues. Trimming took 0 bases from V and 1 from J, leaving 12 bases between them. Germline loops: CDR1 MNHNY, CDR2 SVGAGI (reference sequence). CDR3 in amino acids: CASSYSVGVPNTEAFF. CDR3 in DNA: TGTGCCAGCAGTTACTCGGTCGGGGTACCGAACACTGAAGCTTTCTTT.

The chain employs TRBV6-5 and TRBJ1-2; TRBD1 matches at 9 bases. The trim removed 6 bases at V and 7 bases at J, leaving 9 bases unmatched. The CDR3 runs to 14 residues. CDR1 and CDR2 (germline): MNHEY, SVGAGI. The CDR3 DNA follows: TGTGCCAGCAGCACCGGGACAGGGTTTCTTGGCTACACCTTC. This translates into CASSTGTGFLGYTF.

The chain recombines TRBV29-1 with TRBJ2-4; possibly TRBD2 for D (7 bases). With 4 bases removed from V and 3 bases from J, the gap between germline ends came to 13 bases. Per germline, CDR1 SQVTM and CDR2 ANQGSEA. The CDR3 is 14 amino acids. The CDR3 here is CSVVGGQGKNIQYF. CDR3 coding DNA: TGCAGCGTTGTCGGGGGGCAGGGCAAAAACATTCAGTACTTC.

This clone was seen a single time. V is TRBV7-9 and J is TRBJ2-7; 9 positions match TRBD1. The J segment lost 7 bases and the V segment lost 5 bases, leaving 9 bases of the junction unmatched. The CDR3 is 14 residues long. Germline V lookup: CDR1 SEHNR, CDR2 FQNEAQ (reference sequence). CDR3 bases: TGTGCCAGCAGCCAGGGCGGGACAGGGAATGAGCAGTACTTC. This translates into CASSQGGTGNEQYF.

Notes on this clone: This specimen includes other DNA sequences encoding the same CDR3. The chain is built from TRBV18 and TRBJ1-6; no firm D call. Germline CDR1 and CDR2: KGHSH and LQKENI. CDR3 length equals 16 residues. Trimming left V 3 bases short and J 0 bases short, with 9 bases between. The CDR3 nucleotides are TGTGCCAGCTCACCGAAAGAAAGCTCCTATAATTCACCCCTCCACTTT. The encoded protein is CASSPKESSYNSPLHF.

This clone is a singleton in its sample. This chain uses TRBV5-1 with TRBJ2-2, with 9 bases fitting TRBD1. The germline V gene has CDR1 SGHRS and CDR2 YFSETQ. This CDR3 has 16 residues. With V trimmed by 2 bases and J by 5 bases, 7 bases remained unmatched. In DNA form, the CDR3 reads TGCGCCAGCAGCTTAGGGGACAGGGACCTAACCGGGGAGCTGTTTTTT. It translates to CASSLGDRDLTGELFF.

This chain joins TRBV7-9 and TRBJ1-1; D remains unclear. Germline loops: CDR1 SEHNR, CDR2 FQNEAQ (reference sequence). Trimming shortened V by 4 bases and J by 2 bases, and 5 bases separated the two germline ends. The CDR3 runs to 12 residues. The CDR3 sequence: CASSWVNTEAFF. CDR3 sequence (DNA): TGTGCCAGCAGCTGGGTAAACACTGAAGCTTTCTTT.

This clone was detected once. The J gene is TRBJ1-5, the V gene TRBV6-1, with 7 bases fitting TRBD1. The germline CDR1 and CDR2 sequences are MNHNS and SASEGT. The trim removed 5 bases at V and 7 bases at J, leaving 8 bases unmatched. CDR3 length: 14 residues. The CDR3 loop reads CASSRDREGQPQHF. The CDR3 DNA reads as TGTGCCAGCAGTAGAGACAGGGAAGGGCAGCCCCAGCATTTT.

This chain links TRBV4-1 with TRBJ1-2; D gene ambiguous. V lost 4 bases to trimming and J lost 8 bases, with 8 bases between them. CDR1 MGHRA and CDR2 YSYEKL come from the germline V gene. The CDR3 spans 11 residues. The CDR3 region has the DNA TGCGCCAGCAGCCTCTCCGGGGGCTACACCTTC. Translated: CASSLSGGYTF.

This chain joins TRBV6-6 and TRBJ2-5; D might be TRBD1 (5 bases). The length of the CDR3 is 15 residues. V was shortened by 4 bases and J by 5 bases, with 17 bases between the two germline ends. The germline CDR1 and CDR2 sequences are MNHNY and SVGAGI (reference sequence). The CDR3 protein is CASSFGAGWAETQYF. The CDR3 region has the DNA TGTGCCAGCAGTTTTGGGGCAGGGTGGGCCGAGACCCAGTACTTC.

This rearrangement joins TRBV5-1 to TRBJ1-1; possible D gene TRBD1, 5 bases. CDR3 length equals 14 residues. V lost 0 bases, J lost 6 bases, and 12 bases lay in between. In germline, CDR1 is SGHRS, CDR2 YFSETQ. The CDR3 DNA reads TGCGCCAGCAGCTTGGAGGGGTCGTGGGCTGAAGCTTTCTTT. This encodes CASSLEGSWAEAFF.

CDR3 in amino acids: CASSLGPSGAGEQYF. The CDR3 nucleotides are TGTGCCAGCAGCTTAGGTCCTAGCGGGGCGGGGGAGCAGTACTTC. The rearrangement joins TRBV7-2 to TRBJ2-7, with TRBD2 matching over 9 bases. Per germline, CDR1 SGHTA and CDR2 FQGNSA. Losses at the gene ends were 1 base for V and 7 bases for J; bases not matched to a gene: 8. CDR3 length: 15 amino acids.

This clone appeared once. The gene calls are TRBV2 and TRBJ2-3; D is ambiguous. The germline gives CDR1 SNHLY, CDR2 FYNNEI. This CDR3 spans 16 amino acids. Between the trimmed V and J ends, which lost 2 bases and 3 bases, there was a span of 15 bases. CDR3 region: CASSEMATLRTDTQYF. DNA of the CDR3: TGTGCCAGCAGTGAAATGGCTACCCTCAGGACAGATACGCAGTATTTT.

V gene TRBV5-4 combines with J gene TRBJ2-2, with D possibly TRBD1 on 5 matching bases. CDR1 and CDR2 from the germline V gene are SGHNT and YYREEE (reference sequence). There are 15 residues in the CDR3. The V end lost 0 bases, the J end lost 6 bases, and 12 bases lay between the germline ends. DNA of the CDR3: TGTGCCAGCAGCTTGGAAGCAGGGTTAGCCGGGGAGCTGTTTTTT. It is translated as CASSLEAGLAGELFF.

The chain couples TRBV5-4 to TRBJ2-1; D gene uncertain. The germline gives CDR1 SGHNT, CDR2 YYREEE (reference sequence). The CDR3 runs to 12 residues. With 0 bases removed from V and 15 bases from J, the gap between germline ends came to 13 bases. CDR3 nucleotide sequence: TGTGCCAGCAGCTTGGCGGCTGGGGTGCCGTTCTTC. Amino acid sequence: CASSLAAGVPFF.

Points on this clone: The junction differs from germline at one of its ends, possibly a read error. V and J are TRBV30 and TRBJ2-4, with a possible D match to TRBD1 (6 bases). CDR3 length equals 17 residues. Germline V gene lookup returns CDR1 GTSNPN and CDR2 SVGIG (reference sequence). The CDR3: CVWSVELMGRGENIQYF. The CDR3 DNA follows: TGTGTCTGGAGTGTAGAACTCATGGGCAGGGGCGAAAACATTCAGTACTTC. Full variable domain (remainder filled in from reference TRBV30 and TRBJ2-4): SQTIHQWPATLVQPVGSPLSLECTVEGTSNPNLYWYRQAAGRGLQLLFYSVGIGQISSEVPQNLSASRPQDRQFILSSKKLLLSDSGFYLCVWSVELMGRGENIQYFGAGTRLSVL.

The J gene is TRBJ1-5, the V gene TRBV4-1; the D gene is possibly TRBD1 (6 bases). Germline assignment: CDR1 MGHRA and CDR2 YSYEKL. Trimming left V 4 bases short and J 5 bases short, with 15 bases between. The CDR3 has 15 residues. The CDR3 nucleotides read TGCGCCAGCAGCCCGACAGGTGGGGGGGATCAGCCCCAGCATTTT. Encoded protein: CASSPTGGGDQPQHF.

About this clone: Other DNA sequences in this sample translate to the same CDR3. The chain has TRBV5-1 and TRBJ2-7; 9 bases map to TRBD1. J lost 2 bases, V lost 4 bases, and 4 bases had no gene match. Germline CDR1 and CDR2: SGHRS and YFSETQ. This CDR3 region has 14 residues. The chain's CDR3 is CASSRGTGTYEQYF. In nucleotides, the CDR3 is TGCGCCAGCAGCCGAGGGACAGGGACCTACGAGCAGTACTTC.